These 14 T cell receptor beta chains originate from one sample sequenced in a study of blood T cell repertoires in COVID-19. Method: immunoSEQ multiplex PCR; TCRdb's copy keeps in-frame clones and lacks some. The sample shows about 190,000 clones, roughly 81% of them seen only once. Sequencing was performed on peripheral blood. Source of these receptors: a woman in her seventies with active or convalescent COVID-19.

The genes are TRBV27 and TRBJ2-1; TRBD1 matches 9 bases. This CDR3 comprises 17 residues. Trimming at V came to 5 bases and at J to 4 bases, leaving 12 bases not matched to a gene. The germline V gene has CDR1 MNHEY and CDR2 SMNVEV (reference sequence). CDR3 protein: CASSLPGTGKGYNEQFF. CDR3 DNA sequence: TGTGCCAGCAGTCTGCCCGGGACAGGGAAAGGATACAATGAGCAGTTCTTC.

The chain is built from TRBV12-3 or TRBV12-4 and TRBJ2-7, with 9 bases fitting TRBD1. This CDR3 region has 13 residues. Unmatched junction bases numbered 3, after V lost 6 bases and J lost 3 bases. The CDR3 region has the DNA TGTGCCAGCAGCCGGGACAGGGTCTACGAGCAGTACTTC. Protein product: CASSRDRVYEQYF.

J is TRBJ2-1 and V is TRBV5-4; maybe TRBD2 (5 bases). The V gene lost 4 bases and the J gene lost 6 bases, with 8 bases spanning the gap. Germline CDR1 is SGHNT and CDR2 is YYREEE (reference sequence). This CDR3 has 12 amino acids. CDR3 region: CASSPGFNEQFF. DNA of the CDR3: TGTGCCAGCAGCCCGGGATTCAATGAGCAGTTCTTC.

This sequence joins TRBV4-1 and TRBJ2-7; D gene uncertain. V shed 1 base and J shed 2 bases, with 15 bases lying between them. The germline V gene has CDR1 MGHRA and CDR2 YSYEKL. The CDR3 has 16 amino acids. In DNA form, the CDR3 reads TGCGCCAGCAGCCAAGCTCTCGGTTATAGCCCCTACGAGCAGTACTTC. This gives the protein CASSQALGYSPYEQYF.

The chain combines TRBV7-3 with TRBJ2-2; TRBD2 is a possible D gene (6 bases). In germline, CDR1 is SGHTA, CDR2 FQGTGA. The CDR3 contains 15 residues. Trimming shortened V by 5 bases and J by 4 bases, and 14 bases separated the two germline ends. CDR3 amino acids: CASSPRERPTGELFF. Written as DNA, the CDR3 is TGTGCCAGCAGCCCTCGGGAGCGACCCACCGGGGAGCTGTTTTTT. The variable domain in full, completed from reference TRBV7-3 and TRBJ2-2, reads GAGVSQTPSNKVTEKGKYVELRCDPISGHTALYWYRQSLGQGPEFLIYFQGTGAADDSGLPNDRFFAVRPEGSVSTLKIQRTERGDSAVYLCASSPRERPTGELFFGEGSRLTVL.

The chain links TRBV5-1 to TRBJ2-7; TRBD2 might be the D (8 bases). Germline CDR1 SGHRS, CDR2 YFSETQ. V gave up 0 bases and J gave up 3 bases, with 31 bases separating them. CDR3 length equals 21 residues. The CDR3 region is CASSLDGAGTVDGTRIYEQYF. CDR3 DNA: TGCGCCAGCAGCTTGGATGGGGCCGGGACAGTGGACGGGACTAGAATCTACGAGCAGTACTTC.

This clone was counted a single time. The rearrangement uses TRBV6-1 and TRBJ1-2; D is possibly TRBD1 (6 bases). V lost 2 bases and J lost 4, with 8 bases in between. The CDR3 sequence is 13 residues long. Germline V gene sequence: CDR1 MNHNS, CDR2 SASEGT. CDR3 in amino acids: CASSESGAYGYTF. The DNA for the CDR3 is TGTGCCAGCAGTGAATCAGGGGCCTATGGCTACACCTTC.

This CDR3 is CASGSQIAGANNEQFF. CDR3 nucleotides: TGTGCTAGTGGATCCCAGATAGCGGGAGCGAATAATGAGCAGTTCTTC. This chain uses TRBV12-5 with TRBJ2-1; 9 bases agree with TRBD2. The CDR3 loop spans 16 amino acids. Per the germline V gene, CDR1 is LGHNT and CDR2 is FRNRAP. Losses at the gene ends were 6 bases for V and 7 bases for J; bases not matched to a gene: 13.

The rearrangement uses TRBV24-1 and TRBJ2-2; unclear D gene. V shed 3 bases and J shed 8 bases, with 12 bases lying between them. This CDR3 region has 14 residues. Germline V lookup: CDR1 KGHDR, CDR2 SFDVKD. This CDR3 reads CATSDQKASGELFF. The CDR3 coding sequence is TGTGCCACCAGTGATCAGAAAGCGTCGGGGGAGCTGTTTTTT.

V gene TRBV9 combines with J gene TRBJ2-7; TRBD1 agrees at 7 bases. V was pared by 4 bases and J by 3 bases, with 13 bases of the junction left unmatched. CDR3 length: 16 residues. Germline CDR1 SGDLS, CDR2 YYNGEE. The CDR3 DNA sequence: TGTGCCAGCAGCCCCGGCGCAATGAGGGGGCTCTACGAGCAGTACTTC. This encodes CASSPGAMRGLYEQYF.

This clone was detected only once. V is TRBV15 and J is TRBJ2-2; D gene ambiguous. V lost 2 bases, J lost 1 base, and 8 bases lay in between. This CDR3 has 15 residues. Germline V gene data show CDR1 as LNHNV and CDR2 as YYDKDF (reference sequence). The CDR3: CATSRIVGNTGELFF. The CDR3 DNA is TGTGCCACCAGCAGAATAGTTGGGAACACCGGGGAGCTGTTTTTT.

The chain links TRBV6-6 to TRBJ2-2; 7 bases agree with TRBD2. Germline trimming cut 0 bases from V and 5 bases from J; bases unmatched to any gene: 3. This CDR3 is 15 amino acids long. Germline V CDR1 and CDR2: MNHNY, SVGAGI (reference sequence). The CDR3 protein is CASSYSRAGTGELFF. CDR3 sequence (DNA): TGTGCCAGCAGTTACTCGAGAGCGGGGACCGGGGAGCTGTTTTTT.

The chain links TRBV6-5 to TRBJ1-4, with a possible D match to TRBD1 (6 bases). Trimming removed 9 bases at V and 5 bases at J, with 13 bases between. Germline CDR1 reads MNHEY; CDR2 reads SVGAGI. This CDR3 comprises 13 residues. CDR3 sequence reads: CASGRTANEKLFF. The CDR3 bases are TGTGCCAGTGGACGGACAGCAAATGAAAAACTGTTTTTT.

The table lists this clone with a few counts. The rearrangement links TRBV7-9 to TRBJ2-3; TRBD1 matches at 7 bases. In germline, CDR1 is SEHNR, CDR2 FQNEAQ (reference sequence). CDR3 length: 17 amino acids. Unmatched junction bases numbered 15, after V lost 5 bases and J lost 4 bases. The CDR3 DNA is TGTGCCAGCAGCCTTACCCAAGGGGGCGCGAGGCCAGATACGCAGTATTTT. Encoded protein: CASSLTQGGARPDTQYF.